This is a list of T cell receptor beta chains from one sample in a study of cytomegalovirus exposure and HLA in healthy donors. Repertoires were generated with immunoSEQ multiplex PCR, while TCRdb's copy carries only in-frame clones and drops some. Of around 160,000 clones in the sample, about 71% are singletons; the top ten hold about 3%. Sample: PBMCs. These receptors all come from a woman between 40 and 50 years old in good health and CMV-seropositive. Both conserved end residues are part of each CDR3. D genes are given only for firm matches. Some rows mark clone size as missing; the rest say once, few, many or name a class of expanded clone.

v_call	clone_size	d_call	j_call	cdr3_aa	cdr3_nt
TRBV9	-	TRBD2	TRBJ2-1	CASSGTSGGYNEQFF	TGTGCCAGCAGCGGGACTAGCGGGGGGTACAATGAGCAGTTCTTC
TRBV6-5	-	TRBD1	TRBJ1-1	CASRRQGGRPEAFF	TGTGCCAGCAGGCGACAGGGTGGCCGACCTGAAGCTTTCTTT
TRBV7-9	few	TRBD1	TRBJ1-6	CASPGTGGNSPLHF	TGTGCCAGTCCAGGGACAGGGGGTAATTCACCCCTCCACTTT
TRBV6-1	once	-	TRBJ2-3	CASSERGWGHDGSTDTQYF	TGTGCCAGCAGTGAAAGGGGCTGGGGCCACGACGGTAGCACAGATACGCAGTATTTT
TRBV19	-	TRBD2	TRBJ2-1	CASRGVGLAGNNEQFF	TGTGCCAGTAGAGGGGTGGGACTAGCGGGAAACAATGAGCAGTTCTTC
TRBV5-1	-	TRBD1	TRBJ1-2	CASSIQTGGAGYTF	TGCGCCAGCAGCATCCAGACAGGGGGCGCGGGCTACACCTTC
TRBV7-9	-	-	TRBJ2-1	CASSLDSGYNEQFF	TGTGCCAGCAGCTTGGATTCAGGGTACAATGAGCAGTTCTTC
TRBV9	-	-	TRBJ2-2	CASSAGITGELFF	TGTGCCAGCAGCGCGGGGATCACCGGGGAGCTGTTTTTT
TRBV6-1	-	-	TRBJ2-5	CASSVQGGINEQYF	TGTGCCAGCAGTGTGCAAGGGGGTATTAATGAGCAGTACTTC
TRBV2	-	TRBD2	TRBJ2-7	CASRGTSGGQDEQYF	TGTGCCAGCAGGGGGACTAGCGGGGGGCAGGACGAGCAGTACTTC
TRBV6-4	-	TRBD2	TRBJ2-3	CASSDPSGASTDTQYF	TGTGCCAGCAGTGACCCGAGCGGGGCGAGCACAGATACGCAGTATTTT
TRBV2	-	TRBD1	TRBJ2-7	CASSLDRSYEQYF	TGTGCCAGCAGTCTGGACAGGTCCTACGAGCAGTACTTC
TRBV6-6	-	-	TRBJ1-5	CASSTEVVVQPQHF	TGTGCCAGCAGTACAGAAGTCGTGGTTCAGCCCCAGCATTTT
TRBV20-1	-	-	TRBJ2-7	CSASVDEQYF	TGCAGTGCTAGTGTCGACGAGCAGTACTTC
TRBV21-1	-	-	TRBJ2-3	CASSKKGSSTDTQYF	TGTGCCAGCAGCAAGAAAGGGAGTTCCACAGATACGCAGTATTTT
TRBV11-2	-	TRBD2	TRBJ2-5	CASSFTGGQETQYF	TGTGCCAGCAGCTTTACGGGAGGCCAAGAGACCCAGTACTTC
TRBV6-5	-	TRBD1	TRBJ1-6	CASSPRQGYNSPLHF	TGTGCCAGCAGTCCTCGACAGGGCTATAATTCACCCCTCCACTTT
TRBV25-1	-	-	TRBJ1-1	CASSELSSTGQKAFF	TGTGCCAGCAGTGAATTAAGTTCCACCGGACAGAAAGCTTTCTTC
TRBV2	-	-	TRBJ1-6	CASSSFGAPGAPLHF	TGTGCCAGCAGTTCTTTTGGGGCGCCAGGAGCACCCCTCCACTTT
TRBV6-5	-	TRBD1	TRBJ2-1	CASSMGQGEYNEQFF	TGTGCCAGCAGTATGGGACAGGGGGAGTACAATGAGCAGTTCTTC
TRBV6-6	-	-	TRBJ2-4	CASSLSTTLNIQYF	TGTGCCAGCAGTCTCTCGACGACATTAAACATTCAGTACTTC
TRBV11-3	-	TRBD2	TRBJ2-3	CASSPATAGGRTDTQYF	TGTGCCAGCAGCCCTGCTACGGCGGGGGGACGGACAGATACGCAGTATTTT
TRBV6-1	few	TRBD2	TRBJ2-7	CASSAASGGSHEQYF	TGTGCCAGCAGTGCGGCTAGCGGGGGGTCCCACGAGCAGTACTTC
TRBV9	-	-	TRBJ2-1	CASSVAGTTYNEQFF	TGTGCCAGCAGCGTAGCCGGGACAACCTACAATGAGCAGTTCTTC
TRBV4-3	few	-	TRBJ2-4	CASSQEYAGKGNIQYF	TGCGCCAGCAGCCAAGAATACGCGGGGAAGGGCAACATTCAGTACTTC
TRBV6-1	-	TRBD1	TRBJ2-7	CASRTGPTSYEQYF	TGTGCCAGCAGGACAGGGCCCACCTCCTACGAGCAGTACTTC
TRBV29-1	-	-	TRBJ2-5	CSVDPGETQYF	TGCAGCGTTGACCCGGGGGAGACCCAGTACTTC
TRBV7-2	-	-	TRBJ2-7	CASSLSPRVHEQYF	TGTGCCAGCAGCTTATCTCCCAGGGTCCACGAGCAGTACTTC
TRBV5-4	-	-	TRBJ2-3	CASSAGFSISTDTQYF	TGTGCCAGCAGCGCGGGCTTTTCGATTAGCACAGATACGCAGTATTTT
TRBV29-1	-	-	TRBJ1-1	CSAVTVTEAFF	TGCAGCGCCGTGACAGTCACTGAAGCTTTCTTT
TRBV18	-	TRBD2	TRBJ2-3	CASSPGLADTDTQYF	TGTGCCAGCTCACCGGGACTAGCGGACACAGATACGCAGTATTTT
TRBV27	-	-	TRBJ2-7	CASSLMGRVGEQYF	TGTGCCAGCAGTTTAATGGGCAGGGTCGGCGAGCAGTACTTC
TRBV25-1	-	-	TRBJ1-4	CASSETSFNEKLFF	TGTGCCAGCAGTGAGACATCGTTTAATGAAAAACTGTTTTTT
TRBV19	-	TRBD1	TRBJ1-6	CASSDSGQGDSPLHF	TGTGCCAGTAGCGATTCGGGACAGGGTGATTCACCCCTCCACTTT
TRBV7-2	-	-	TRBJ2-7	CASSPSGGLVNEQYF	TGTGCCAGCAGCCCGAGCGGCGGTTTAGTAAACGAGCAGTACTTC
TRBV19	once	TRBD1	TRBJ1-1	CASTPGGEAFF	TGTGCCAGTACCCCAGGGGGCGAAGCTTTCTTT
TRBV9	-	TRBD2	TRBJ2-1	CASSISGASYNEQFF	TGTGCCAGCAGCATTAGCGGGGCATCCTACAATGAGCAGTTCTTC
TRBV28	-	-	TRBJ1-2	CASSQTVDYGYPF	TGTGCCAGCAGCCAGACGGTGGACTATGGCTACCCCTTC
TRBV5-1	-	-	TRBJ1-1	CASSFQGGNTEAFF	TGCGCCAGCAGCTTTCAGGGAGGCAACACTGAAGCTTTCTTT
TRBV28	-	-	TRBJ2-7	CASSTGAGTFHPYEQYF	TGTGCCAGCAGTACCGGCGCCGGGACTTTCCACCCCTACGAGCAGTACTTC
TRBV10-3	-	TRBD2	TRBJ2-7	CAISTGTSGRNEQYF	TGTGCCATCAGCACCGGGACTAGCGGGAGGAACGAGCAGTACTTC
TRBV20-1	-	-	TRBJ2-7	CSARRAEQYF	TGCAGTGCTAGGAGAGCAGAGCAGTACTTC
TRBV6-5	-	TRBD2	TRBJ2-7	CASGFGLAGGYEQYF	TGTGCCAGCGGTTTTGGGCTAGCGGGGGGCTACGAGCAGTACTTC
TRBV7-2	few	TRBD2	TRBJ2-3	CASSLVAGGQGDTQYF	TGTGCCAGCAGCTTAGTGGCGGGGGGGCAGGGAGATACGCAGTATTTT
TRBV6-5	-	TRBD1	TRBJ1-2	CASSSHGTGNYGYTF	TGTGCCAGCAGTAGTCACGGGACAGGGAACTATGGCTACACCTTC
TRBV25-1	few	TRBD1	TRBJ1-2	CASSEWGTGEERGYPF	TGTGCCAGCAGTGAATGGGGGACAGGGGAGGAGAGGGGCTACCCCTTC
TRBV25-1	few	TRBD2	TRBJ2-3	CASSEWGGATDTQYF	TGTGCCAGCAGTGAATGGGGGGGAGCGACAGATACGCAGTATTTT
TRBV5-1	-	TRBD2	TRBJ2-1	CASSSGTSGGSYNEQFF	TGCGCCAGCAGCTCGGGAACTAGCGGGGGGTCCTACAATGAGCAGTTCTTC
TRBV4-3	once	-	TRBJ1-6	CASSQDGPTISPLNF	TGCGCCAGCAGCCAAGACGGCCCGACTATTTCACCCCTCAACTTT